The T cell receptor (beta chain) described here comes from a study of cytomegalovirus exposure and HLA in healthy donors. Looking at the study overall: Inside one of the first data releases sat roughly 80 million unique TCRs taken from HLA-typed donors.

Healthy bone marrow donors made up the donors. With 4 bases removed from V and 1 base from J, the gap between germline ends came to 11 bases. Germline CDR1 reads SGHRS; CDR2 reads YFSETQ. This CDR3 has 15 residues. Concerning this clone itself: Its target is not known.

PCR was performed using 60 Vbeta and 13 Jbeta primers. Only in-frame clones appear in the TCRdb table, and some are missing; sequencing was by immunoSEQ multiplex PCR. Here the sample table reports around 48,000 clones. Findings of the study overall: TCR beta chains numbering 150 to 200 were designated cytomegalovirus-associated.

The sequenced sample consisted of PBMCs. The source of this sequence is a female donor in good health and CMV-seronegative. The chain links TRBV5-1 to TRBJ2-2, with a tentative D call TRBD1 (6 bases). CDR3 nucleotide sequence: TGCGCCAGCAGCCCCCTGACAGGGAACACCGGGGAGCTGTTTTTT. It yields the protein CASSPLTGNTGELFF.